This T cell receptor beta chain comes out of a study of PD-1 blockade in classical Hodgkin lymphoma. Trimming removed 0 bases from V and 4 bases from J, with 10 bases in between. This CDR3 spans 15 amino acids. In germline, CDR1 is LGHNA, CDR2 YSLEER. The assay was immunoSEQ multiplex PCR, and TCRdb's table has in-frame clones only and misses some. The data hold about 20,000 clones, with about 80% observed a single time. As to time point: cycle 4 day 1 (C4D1), after 6 weeks of nivolumab. Relapse after autologous stem cell transplantation occurred in every patient, and brentuximab vedotin exposure varied. PBMCs, once thawed, yielded CD8+ T cells isolated by magnetic negative selection.

The TCR comes from a human donor with classical Hodgkin lymphoma. Sequenced here: CD8+ T cells from blood, sampled before the fourth cycle of nivolumab. This chain connects TRBV4-3 to TRBJ1-3; D is undetermined. CDR3 bases: TGCGCCAGCAGCCAAGAATTTGTTGGAGGAAACACCATATATTTT. Translated, it gives CASSQEFVGGNTIYF.